These 26 T cell receptor beta chains were all obtained from the same sample, sequenced in a study of blood T cell repertoires in COVID-19. TCRdb's table, derived via immunoSEQ multiplex PCR, lists solely in-frame clones and lacks some. The repertoire holds about 81,000 clones, with about four fifths as singletons. The material sequenced was peripheral blood. The origin of the receptors is a human donor in a cohort sampled during active COVID-19.

V is TRBV5-6 and J is TRBJ2-3; 10 nucleotides match TRBD1. V trimming: 0 bases; J trimming: 1 base; junction bases outside the gene matches: 2. CDR3 length: 16 residues. Germline V gene sequence: CDR1 SGHDT, CDR2 YYEEEE. This chain's CDR3 is CASSLGQGARTDTQYF. The DNA for the CDR3 is TGTGCCAGCAGCTTGGGACAGGGGGCGCGCACAGATACGCAGTATTTT.

The rearrangement links TRBV5-1 to TRBJ2-7; D remains ambiguous. V lost 0 bases to trimming and J lost 4 bases, with 11 bases between them. Germline assignment: CDR1 SGHRS and CDR2 YFSETQ. This CDR3 comprises 14 residues. For the CDR3, the DNA is TGCGCCAGCAGCTTGGGTCAGGCCGCATACGAGCAGTACTTC. It is translated as CASSLGQAAYEQYF. Full variable domain (remainder filled in from reference TRBV5-1 and TRBJ2-7): KAGVTQTPRYLIKTRGQQVTLSCSPISGHRSVSWYQQTPGQGLQFLFEYFSETQRNKGNFPGRFSGRQFSNSRSEMNVSTLELGDSALYLCASSLGQAAYEQYFGPGTRLTVT.

V usage is TRBV19 and J usage is TRBJ2-3; 7 bases match TRBD1. After removal of 6 bases from V and 0 bases from J, the junction contained 9 bases not matched to a gene. This CDR3 has 16 residues. Germline V gives CDR1 LNHDA, CDR2 SQIVND (reference sequence). CDR3 sequence (DNA): TGTGCCAGTAGGGACCCAGGGGGAGCTAGCACAGATACGCAGTATTTT. This gives the protein CASRDPGGASTDTQYF.

The chain employs TRBV6-5 and TRBJ1-1; 7 bases are shared with TRBD1. Losses at the gene ends were 6 bases for V and 1 base for J; bases not matched to a gene: 5. Germline CDR1 MNHEY, CDR2 SVGAGI. This CDR3 is built from 14 residues. CDR3 in amino acids: CASRINRGNTEAFF. CDR3 nucleotides: TGTGCCAGCAGAATAAACAGGGGGAACACTGAAGCTTTCTTT.

The chain has TRBV7-9 and TRBJ1-1; the D is unclear. This CDR3 is built from 12 residues. In germline, CDR1 is SEHNR, CDR2 FQNEAQ (reference sequence). Trimming stripped 8 bases from V and 0 bases from J, with 7 bases between. CDR3 sequence (DNA): TGTGCCAGCTCTATAATGAACACTGAAGCTTTCTTT. Its translation is CASSIMNTEAFF.

The chain links TRBV6-1 to TRBJ2-3; D is uncertain. V dropped 3 bases and J dropped 5 bases, with 6 bases sitting between them. In germline, CDR1 is MNHNS, CDR2 SASEGT. The CDR3 is made up of 12 amino acids. The CDR3 is CASSDRGDTQYF. In nucleotides, the CDR3 is TGTGCCAGCAGTGATCGAGGAGATACGCAGTATTTT.

The chain has TRBV7-9 and TRBJ1-5; 9 bases are a match to TRBD1. Germline assignment: CDR1 SEHNR and CDR2 FQNEAQ (reference sequence). Trimming at V came to 5 bases and at J to 1 base, leaving 3 bases not matched to a gene. This CDR3 has 15 amino acids. The CDR3 DNA reads as TGTGCCAGCAGCCCACAGGGGGCGAGCAATCAGCCCCAGCATTTT. Protein sequence: CASSPQGASNQPQHF.

This sequence joins TRBV28 and TRBJ1-3, with TRBD1 matching over 7 bases. The germline CDR1 and CDR2 sequences are MDHEN and SYDVKM. With 6 bases clipped from V and 2 bases from J, the junction kept 4 bases outside the gene matches. This CDR3 comprises 14 residues. In nucleotides, the CDR3 is TGTGCCAGCAGCTACGGGACAGCTGGAAACACCATATATTTT. Translated, it gives CASSYGTAGNTIYF.

This clone was detected once. The chain has TRBV6-5 and TRBJ2-1; the match to TRBD2 covers 12 bases. V dropped 5 bases and J dropped 12; count of bases not matched to a gene: 8. CDR1 and CDR2 from the germline V gene are MNHEY and SVGAGI. The CDR3 covers 14 residues. The CDR3 coding sequence is TGTGCCAGCAGTACCCCACGGACTAGCGGGGTGCAGTTCTTC. This codes for CASSTPRTSGVQFF.

V and J are TRBV6-5 and TRBJ2-5, with 7 positions matching TRBD2. This CDR3 is built from 14 residues. Per germline, CDR1 MNHEY and CDR2 SVGAGI. With 5 bases clipped from V and 2 bases from J, the junction kept 5 bases outside the gene matches. CDR3 loop: CASSMGGGQETQYF. CDR3 nucleotides: TGTGCCAGCAGTATGGGGGGGGGACAAGAGACCCAGTACTTC.

The chain combines TRBV27 with TRBJ1-6; D perhaps matches TRBD1 (5 bases). V was shortened by 2 bases and J by 12 bases, with 17 bases between the two germline ends. This CDR3 spans 15 amino acids. The germline CDR1 and CDR2 sequences are MNHEY and SMNVEV (reference sequence). The CDR3 here is CASSLMGRRAQPLHF. Here the CDR3 DNA reads TGTGCCAGCAGTTTAATGGGGCGCCGGGCTCAACCCCTCCACTTT.

This rearrangement joins TRBV9 to TRBJ1-1, with D possibly matching TRBD1 (6 bases). Trimming left V 4 bases short and J 4 bases short, with 20 bases between. The CDR3 sequence is 16 residues long. Germline V CDR1 and CDR2: SGDLS, YYNGEE. In nucleotides, the CDR3 is TGTGCCAGCAGCAAGGTAGGCTCAGGGGCGACCACTGAAGCTTTCTTT. Amino acid sequence: CASSKVGSGATTEAFF.

In this sample, this clone turned up a few times. This chain uses TRBV5-1 with TRBJ2-3, with D unresolved. Germline V gene lookup returns CDR1 SGHRS and CDR2 YFSETQ. This CDR3 has 12 amino acids. Trimming took 2 bases from V and 5 from J, leaving 6 bases between them. The CDR3 here is CASSLSGDTQYF. The DNA of the CDR3 is TGCGCCAGCAGCTTATCGGGAGATACGCAGTATTTT.

This clone was counted a few times. The rearrangement joins TRBV24-1 to TRBJ2-1; TRBD1 matches 10 bases. The CDR3 is 15 amino acids. V was pared by 5 bases and J by 8 bases, with 8 bases of the junction left unmatched. Germline V CDR1 and CDR2: KGHDR, SFDVKD. The CDR3 DNA sequence: TGTGCCACCAGTGTTGGGACAGGGGTAACTCATGAGCAGTTCTTC. Protein: CATSVGTGVTHEQFF.

The V call is TRBV3-1 (or the pseudogene TRBV3-2), the J call TRBJ1-4; 9 nucleotides align to TRBD1. J lost 12 bases, V lost 2 bases, and 7 bases had no gene match. The CDR3 has 14 amino acids. Germline CDR1 is LGHDT and CDR2 is YNNKEL (reference sequence). CDR3 nucleotide sequence: TGTGCCAGCAGCCAAAACCGGGACAGGGTAGAACTGTTTTTT. This encodes CASSQNRDRVELFF.

The chain joins TRBV27 to TRBJ2-3; TRBD2 is a possible D gene (5 bases). Per germline, CDR1 MNHEY and CDR2 SMNVEV (reference sequence). The V and J ends lost 7 bases and 1 base respectively, with 15 bases between them. The CDR3 is made up of 15 amino acids. DNA of the CDR3: TGTGCCAGCACCAATCAGGCGGGCCGCACAGATACGCAGTATTTT. The encoded protein is CASTNQAGRTDTQYF.

The rearrangement joins TRBV19 to TRBJ1-5; 9 bases match TRBD1. With V trimmed by 7 bases and J by 4 bases, 11 bases remained unmatched. This CDR3 has 16 amino acids. CDR1 LNHDA and CDR2 SQIVND come from the germline V gene (reference sequence). The CDR3 spells CASTEADRGSNQPQHF. The CDR3 DNA reads TGTGCCAGTACCGAAGCTGACAGGGGGTCGAATCAGCCCCAGCATTTT.

The rearrangement joins TRBV30 to TRBJ1-2; TRBD1 matches at 8 bases. After removal of 7 bases from V and 8 bases from J, the junction contained 9 bases not matched to a gene. Germline assignment: CDR1 GTSNPN and CDR2 SVGIG (reference sequence). The CDR3 totals 12 residues. The CDR3 region has the DNA TGTGCCTTCAGGACAGGGTCTATAGGCTACACCTTC. Amino acids: CAFRTGSIGYTF.

This clone appeared once. The chain recombines TRBV7-3 with TRBJ2-7; 11 positions match TRBD2. V lost 3 bases, J lost 5 bases, and 0 bases stayed unmatched. The CDR3 contains 13 residues. Germline-derived CDR1 and CDR2 are SGHTA and FQGTGA. The CDR3 nucleotides read TGTGCCAGCAGCTTGGGACTAGCGGACGAGCAGTACTTC. Amino acids: CASSLGLADEQYF.

The CDR3 loop reads CASSPGQSNQPQHF. The CDR3 DNA reads TGTGCCAGCAGTCCGGGACAGAGCAATCAGCCCCAGCATTTT. V and J are TRBV27 and TRBJ1-5; 7 nucleotides line up with TRBD1. Germline assignment: CDR1 MNHEY and CDR2 SMNVEV (reference sequence). Unmatched junction bases numbered 2, after V lost 5 bases and J lost 1 base. CDR3 length: 14 residues.

This chain links TRBV3-1 (or the pseudogene TRBV3-2) with TRBJ2-5; 9 positions agree with TRBD2. The V segment lost 3 bases and the J segment 5 bases; nucleotides outside the gene matches: 10. The CDR3 runs 16 residues. Germline CDR1 reads LGHDT; CDR2 reads YNNKEL (reference sequence). The CDR3: CASSQRIAGARETQYF. The CDR3 nucleotides read TGTGCCAGCAGCCAGAGAATAGCGGGGGCGAGGGAGACCCAGTACTTC.

The J gene is TRBJ1-2, the V gene TRBV6-1; 11 positions match TRBD1. Unmatched junction bases numbered 11, after V lost 4 bases and J lost 7 bases. Germline V gene data show CDR1 as MNHNS and CDR2 as SASEGT. CDR3 length: 16 residues. CDR3 coding DNA: TGTGCCAGCAGTGGGCTACCTGGACAGGGGGCGCTTGGCTACACCTTC. Protein: CASSGLPGQGALGYTF.

The rearrangement links TRBV5-1 to TRBJ2-2; 9 nucleotides line up with TRBD1. V shed 6 bases and J 5 bases; nucleotides not matched to a gene: 8. CDR3 size: 15 residues. CDR1 and CDR2 from the germline V gene are SGHRS and YFSETQ. CDR3 coding DNA: TGCGCCAGCACCCTACAGGGGGCGGATACCGGGGAGCTGTTTTTT. It yields the protein CASTLQGADTGELFF. The full variable domain, in which reference TRBV5-1 and TRBJ2-2 provide the parts outside the CDR3, is KAGVTQTPRYLIKTRGQQVTLSCSPISGHRSVSWYQQTPGQGLQFLFEYFSETQRNKGNFPGRFSGRQFSNSRSEMNVSTLELGDSALYLCASTLQGADTGELFFGEGSRLTVL.

This clone was found once. This chain joins TRBV19 and TRBJ2-1; 7 positions match TRBD2. The V and J ends lost 3 bases and 5 bases, in that order; junction bases with no gene match: 7. The CDR3 is 15 amino acids. From germline, CDR1 is LNHDA and CDR2 SQIVND (reference sequence). The DNA of the CDR3 is TGTGCCAGTAGTATCGGAGCGGGGAATAACAATGAGCAGTTCTTC. Translation gives CASSIGAGNNNEQFF.

The chain has TRBV18 and TRBJ1-1, with 11 nucleotides matching TRBD1. V trimming: 8 bases; J trimming: 6 bases; junction bases outside the gene matches: 11. The germline V gene encodes CDR1 KGHSH and CDR2 LQKENI. This CDR3 has 15 amino acids. CDR3 region: CASAGQGGVGSEAFF. The CDR3 DNA reads TGTGCCAGCGCGGGACAGGGGGGAGTCGGCTCTGAAGCTTTCTTT.

The chain has TRBV15 and TRBJ2-5; 14 bases map to TRBD2. Looked up from germline, CDR1 is LNHNV and CDR2 is YYDKDF (reference sequence). The CDR3 extends over 16 amino acids. The V gene end was trimmed by 4 bases and the J gene end by 0 bases; junction bases not matched to a gene: 1. CDR3 residues: CATSMGLAGDQETQYF. The CDR3 DNA reads as TGTGCCACCAGCATGGGACTAGCGGGGGACCAAGAGACCCAGTACTTC. The variable domain in full, completed from reference TRBV15 and TRBJ2-5, reads DAMVIQNPRYQVTQFGKPVTLSCSQTLNHNVMYWYQQKSSQAPKLLFHYYDKDFNNEADTPDNFQSRRPNTSFCFLDIRSPGLGDTAMYLCATSMGLAGDQETQYFGPGTRLLVL.